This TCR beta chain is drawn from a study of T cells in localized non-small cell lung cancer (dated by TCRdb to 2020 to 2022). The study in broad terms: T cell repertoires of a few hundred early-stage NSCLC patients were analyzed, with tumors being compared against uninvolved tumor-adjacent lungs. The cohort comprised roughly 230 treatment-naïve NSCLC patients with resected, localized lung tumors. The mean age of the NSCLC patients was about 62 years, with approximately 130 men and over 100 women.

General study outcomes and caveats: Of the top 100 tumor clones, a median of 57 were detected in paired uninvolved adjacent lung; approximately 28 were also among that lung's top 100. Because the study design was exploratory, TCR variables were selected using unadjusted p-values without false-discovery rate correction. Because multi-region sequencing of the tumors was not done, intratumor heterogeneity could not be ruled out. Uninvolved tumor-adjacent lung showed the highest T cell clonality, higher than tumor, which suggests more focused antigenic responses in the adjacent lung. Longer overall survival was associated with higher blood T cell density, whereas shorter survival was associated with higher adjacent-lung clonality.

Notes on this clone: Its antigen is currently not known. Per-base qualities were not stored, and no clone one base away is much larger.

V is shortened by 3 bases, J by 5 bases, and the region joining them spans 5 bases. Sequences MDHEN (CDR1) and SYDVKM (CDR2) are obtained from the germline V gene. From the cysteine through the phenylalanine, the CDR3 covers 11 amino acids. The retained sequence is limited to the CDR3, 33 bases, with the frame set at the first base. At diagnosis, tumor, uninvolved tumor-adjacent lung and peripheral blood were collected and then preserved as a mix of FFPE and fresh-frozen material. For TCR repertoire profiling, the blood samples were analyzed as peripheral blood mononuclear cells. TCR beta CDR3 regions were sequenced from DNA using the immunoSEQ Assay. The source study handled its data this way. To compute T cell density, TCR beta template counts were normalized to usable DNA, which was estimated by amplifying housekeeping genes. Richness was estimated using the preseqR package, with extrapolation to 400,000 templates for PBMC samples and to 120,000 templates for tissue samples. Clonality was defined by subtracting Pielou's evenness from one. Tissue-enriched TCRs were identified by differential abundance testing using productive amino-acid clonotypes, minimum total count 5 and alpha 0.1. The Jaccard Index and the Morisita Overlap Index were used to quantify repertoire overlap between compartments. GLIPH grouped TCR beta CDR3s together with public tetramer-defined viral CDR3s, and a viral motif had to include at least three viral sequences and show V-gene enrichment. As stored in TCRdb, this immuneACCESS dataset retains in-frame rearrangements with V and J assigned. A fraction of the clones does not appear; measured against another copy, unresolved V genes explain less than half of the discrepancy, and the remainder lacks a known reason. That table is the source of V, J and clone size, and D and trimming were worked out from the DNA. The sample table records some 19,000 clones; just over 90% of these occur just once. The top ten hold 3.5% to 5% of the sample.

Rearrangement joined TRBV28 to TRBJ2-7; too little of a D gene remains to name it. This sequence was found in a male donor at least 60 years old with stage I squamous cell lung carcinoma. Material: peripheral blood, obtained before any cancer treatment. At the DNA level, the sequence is TGTGCCAGCAGTTTTGTAAACGAGCAGTACTTC. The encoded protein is CASSFVNEQYF.